The clone carrying this T cell receptor (beta chain) came up many times. Its antigen is currently unknown. This specimen belongs to a study of molecular identifiers for immune sequencing clone quantification. Libraries of bulk TCR were made by previously described methods (with listed TCR primers). TCRdb re-analysed the PCR reads in MiXCR, keeping a single row per CDR3 protein. The sample lists tens of thousands of distinct CDR3 sequences, 15% to 20% seen once, with 1.4% to 1.5% in the top ten. Whole-study results and caveats: Clones that had above 20 RNA copies took up over 99% of effector molecules but under 1% in naive cells. Barcode collisions between identical TCR molecules could shrink estimates of highly expanded clone sizes. Spiked Jurkat TCR RNA equivalent to one cell was reportedly detectable in around 980,000 naive cells.

CDR3 length: 16 residues. Germline V gene data show CDR1 as MGHRA and CDR2 as YSYEKL. Losses at the gene ends were 5 bases for V and 7 bases for J; bases not matched to a gene: 13. The chain uses TRBV4-1 and TRBJ2-1; 8 bases line up with TRBD2. The source is a human donor in good health. Some libraries in this study had Jurkat cell RNA spiked in. Input material: naive CD8+ T cells from blood, with Jurkat cell RNA spiked in. Documented subset: FACS-sorted CD8+CD4-CCR7+CD45RA+ naive T cells. CDR3 nucleotides: TGCGCCAGCAGCGAAATCGGGGGGGAGGGCCATAATGAGCAGTTCTTC. Translating gives CASSEIGGEGHNEQFF.